Presented here are 13 T cell receptor beta chains from one specimen sequenced in a study of early T cells in non-severe SARS-CoV-2 infection. TCRdb reprocessed the 5' RACE reads with MiXCR, giving one entry per CDR3 protein. The sample shows fewer than 50,000 distinct CDR3 sequences, roughly 4% of them seen only once. The source material was whole blood. The receptor set was obtained from an adult who was a healthcare worker with PCR-confirmed SARS-CoV-2 infection or an uninfected control (not recorded which).

This clonotype was detected many times. This chain links TRBV19 with TRBJ2-3, with no clear D. Germline values: CDR1 LNHDA, CDR2 SQIVND (reference sequence). V gave up 3 bases and J gave up 2 bases, with 9 bases separating them. The CDR3 sequence is 14 residues long. CDR3 nucleotide sequence: TGTGCCAGTAGTATTACCTCTTTCACAGATACGCAGTATTTT. Protein: CASSITSFTDTQYF.

In its sample, this clonotype was seen many times. The rearrangement uses TRBV18 and TRBJ2-1; 8 nucleotides agree with TRBD2. Looked up from germline, CDR1 is KGHSH and CDR2 is LQKENI. V shed 4 bases, J shed 6 bases, and the junction held 14 bases outside the gene matches. The CDR3 covers 17 residues. In DNA, the CDR3 is TGTGCCAGCTCACTTTCCGCGATAGCGGGGAAGGTCAATGAGCAGTTCTTC. Translating it yields CASSLSAIAGKVNEQFF. The full variable domain, rest sourced from reference TRBV18 and TRBJ2-1, is NAGVMQNPRHLVRRRGQEARLRCSPMKGHSHVYWYRQLPEEGLKFMVYLQKENIIDESGMPKERFSAEFPKEGPSILRIQQVVRGDSAAYFCASSLSAIAGKVNEQFFGPGTRLTVL.

This clonotype was recorded at least ten times. CDR3 DNA: TGCAGCGTTAGTGGACAGGGTCCCTACGAGCAGTACTTC. It specifies CSVSGQGPYEQYF. This rearrangement joins TRBV29-1 to TRBJ2-7; the match to TRBD1 covers 8 bases. There are 13 residues in the CDR3. V shed 5 bases and J 2 bases; nucleotides not matched to a gene: 5. From germline, CDR1 is SQVTM and CDR2 ANQGSEA.

This clonotype was recorded at least ten times. The gene calls are TRBV29-1 and TRBJ1-5; a weak D match, TRBD1 (5 bases). Germline CDR1 and CDR2: SQVTM and ANQGSEA. V lost 3 bases, J lost 9 bases, and 12 bases lay in between. This CDR3 region has 12 residues. The DNA for the CDR3 is TGCAGCGTTGATACGGGGGTCGGGCCCCAGCATTTT. It specifies CSVDTGVGPQHF.

There are many counts of this clonotype. The chain has TRBV7-6 and TRBJ2-3, with 16 bases aligning to TRBD2. Germline-derived CDR1 and CDR2 are SGHVS and FNYEAQ. This CDR3 has 19 residues. V trimming: 3 bases; J trimming: 5 bases; junction bases outside the gene matches: 11. The DNA of the CDR3 is TGTGCCAGCAGCTTTGATGGGACTAGCGGGGGGGCCGTCGTAGATACGCAGTATTTT. Protein product: CASSFDGTSGGAVVDTQYF.

This clonotype was found many times. The chain has TRBV5-4 and TRBJ2-1; D is perhaps TRBD2 (6 bases). CDR3 size: 16 residues. Trimming removed 0 bases from V and 7 bases from J, with 17 bases in between. The germline CDR1 and CDR2 sequences are SGHNT and YYREEE (reference sequence). CDR3 region: CASSLGGTAERNEQFF. The CDR3 DNA reads TGTGCCAGCAGCTTGGGGGGGACTGCGGAACGGAATGAGCAGTTCTTC.

This clonotype was observed at least ten times. The chain couples TRBV4-1 to TRBJ1-2; D is possibly TRBD1 (6 bases). The CDR3 contains 15 residues. Trimming stripped 0 bases from V and 3 bases from J, with 11 bases between. CDR1 MGHRA and CDR2 YSYEKL come from the germline V gene. CDR3 loop: CASSQDPQGHYGYTF. The CDR3 DNA reads TGCGCCAGCAGCCAAGACCCACAGGGACACTATGGCTACACCTTC.

At least ten counts were recorded for this clonotype. The rearrangement joins TRBV6-6 to TRBJ1-1; D unclear. CDR1 is MNHNY and CDR2 is SVGAGI in the germline V gene (reference sequence). The CDR3 is made up of 13 amino acids. Trimming removed 2 bases from V and 1 base from J, with 5 bases in between. The CDR3 region has the DNA TGTGCCAGCAGTTACCCGGGGAACACTGAAGCTTTCTTT. Its protein product is CASSYPGNTEAFF.

This clonotype occurred many times. The J gene is TRBJ1-5, the V gene TRBV6-6; possible D gene TRBD1, 5 bases. The V gene's germline CDR1 is MNHNY and CDR2 SVGAGI (reference sequence). The CDR3 runs 17 residues. Trimming took 2 bases from V and 5 from J, leaving 19 bases between them. The CDR3 region has the DNA TGTGCCAGCAGTTACCTAGCAAACGGGGCCGGCGATCAGCCCCAGCATTTT. Protein sequence: CASSYLANGAGDQPQHF.

This clonotype was counted at least ten times. V gene TRBV12-3 or TRBV12-4 combines with J gene TRBJ1-5; D remains ambiguous. Trimming shortened V by 3 bases and J by 9 bases, and 15 bases separated the two germline ends. This CDR3 is built from 14 residues. The CDR3 sequence: CASSFGPDPWPQHF. CDR3 coding DNA: TGTGCCAGCAGTTTCGGACCCGATCCCTGGCCCCAGCATTTT.

This clonotype was detected ten times or more. This sequence joins TRBV12-3 or TRBV12-4 and TRBJ2-1; 11 bases align to TRBD2. This CDR3 contains 18 residues. V lost 4 bases and J lost 2; bases outside the gene matches: 10. The CDR3 spells CASSSLAGGRGTYNEQFF. Written as DNA, the CDR3 is TGTGCCAGCAGTTCCCTAGCGGGGGGTAGAGGCACCTACAATGAGCAGTTCTTC.

In this sample, this clonotype turned up many times. This chain connects TRBV19 to TRBJ2-7; D may be TRBD2 (5 bases). The CDR3 contains 14 residues. Germline loops: CDR1 LNHDA, CDR2 SQIVND (reference sequence). The ends were cut back, 3 bases at V and 2 bases at J, with 11 bases in the middle. CDR3 DNA sequence: TGTGCCAGTAGTATTTCGCACGGGGCCTACGAGCAGTACTTC. Protein product: CASSISHGAYEQYF.

At least ten counts were recorded for this clonotype. The V gene is TRBV9, the J gene TRBJ2-5; D ambiguous. The germline V gene has CDR1 SGDLS and CDR2 YYNGEE. The ends were cut back, 0 bases at V and 4 bases at J, with 7 bases in the middle. CDR3 length equals 13 residues. Here the CDR3 reads CASSVGQSETQYF. Written as DNA, the CDR3 is TGTGCCAGCAGCGTAGGCCAGTCAGAGACCCAGTACTTC.